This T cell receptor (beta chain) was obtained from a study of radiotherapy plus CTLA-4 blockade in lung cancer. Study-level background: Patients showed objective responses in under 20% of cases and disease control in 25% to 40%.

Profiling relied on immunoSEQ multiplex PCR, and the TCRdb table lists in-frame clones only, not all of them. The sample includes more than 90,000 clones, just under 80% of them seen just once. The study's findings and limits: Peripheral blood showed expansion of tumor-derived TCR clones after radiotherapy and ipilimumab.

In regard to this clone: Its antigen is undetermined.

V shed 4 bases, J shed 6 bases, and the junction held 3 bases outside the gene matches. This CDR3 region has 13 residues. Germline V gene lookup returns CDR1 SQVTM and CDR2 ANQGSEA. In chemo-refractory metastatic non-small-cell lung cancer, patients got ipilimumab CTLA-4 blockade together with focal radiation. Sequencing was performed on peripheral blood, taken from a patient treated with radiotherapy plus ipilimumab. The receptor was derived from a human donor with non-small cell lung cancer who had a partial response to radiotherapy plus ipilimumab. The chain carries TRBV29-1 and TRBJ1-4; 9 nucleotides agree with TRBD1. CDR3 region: CSVAGTGYEKLFF. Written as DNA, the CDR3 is TGCAGCGTTGCCGGGACAGGGTATGAAAAACTGTTTTTT.